This T cell receptor (beta chain) was profiled in a study of blood T cells in healthy people across ages. A second about 7 to 11 cycle PCR used barcoded and J-beta primers. TCRdb re-analysed the 5' RACE reads in MiXCR, keeping a single row per CDR3 protein. The sample lists some 1.5 million distinct CDR3 sequences, approximately 30% occurring once. There are a few counts of this clonotype. Germline-derived CDR1 and CDR2 are SEHNR and FQNEAQ (reference sequence). The trim removed 1 base at V and 6 bases at J, leaving 5 bases unmatched. The CDR3 spans 15 residues. The sequenced sample was blood. The TCR originated in a woman in her 30s in good health. The V call is TRBV7-9, the J call TRBJ2-1; 8 bases match TRBD2. The DNA of the CDR3 is TGTGCCAGCAGCTTAGTAGGTAGCGGGACCAATGAGCAGTTCTTC. Protein product: CASSLVGSGTNEQFF.